Sequencing of this T cell receptor beta chain was carried out in a study of T cells in localized non-small cell lung cancer. Clones were read by immunoSEQ multiplex PCR, and TCRdb kept only the in-frame ones, dropping some. Of 50,000 or so clones in the sample, about four fifths are singletons; the top ten hold around 20%. The V end was cut by 6 bases, the J end by 4 bases, with 12 bases between. The germline V gene encodes CDR1 MNHNS and CDR2 SASEGT. The CDR3 covers 14 residues. The TCR sequence derives from an older female donor with stage II squamous cell lung carcinoma. The starting material was peripheral blood, obtained before any cancer treatment. The chain links TRBV6-1 to TRBJ2-2; a weak D match, TRBD1 (5 bases). The CDR3: CASSSQGFTGELFF. The CDR3 DNA reads as TGTGCCAGCAGCTCGCAGGGATTCACCGGGGAGCTGTTTTTT.